The T cell receptor (beta chain) under discussion was sequenced for a study of tumor-infiltrating lymphocytes in primary liver carcinoma. Study observations and caveats: Tumor region pairs showed greater overlap than either tumor-adjacent or tumor-blood pairs did.

Germline assignment: CDR1 SGHAT and CDR2 FQNNGV. This CDR3 region has 14 residues. V lost 10 bases, J lost 3 bases, and 19 bases lay in between. This clonotype has a single count. The antigen is unknown. Blood RNA originated from unsorted whole blood, with germline DNA additionally extracted. A constant-region primer served to make TCR beta cDNA from about 490 ng total RNA. Three rounds of nested multiplex PCR with slightly modified ARM-PCR produced TCR beta libraries. Forward primers for TRBV1-TRBV30 and a C-beta reverse primer served the first two PCR rounds, at roughly 10 cycles each. MiXCR, applied by TCRdb to the multiplex PCR reads, yields one record per CDR3 protein. The sample lists about 350,000 distinct CDR3 sequences, less than 65% occurring once.

This chain uses TRBV11-2 with TRBJ2-7, with D perhaps TRBD2 (5 bases). Sample: peripheral blood. This receptor was obtained from a man aged 35-49 years with primary liver carcinoma and hepatitis B virus infection. CDR3 sequence (DNA): TGTGCCAACAGTCCCTCCGGGATAGGCTACGAGCAGTACTTC. It translates to CANSPSGIGYEQYF.